This T cell receptor beta chain appears in the sequencing data of a study of cytomegalovirus exposure and HLA in healthy donors. Study-wide points: Whilst most TCR sequences proved rare, a subset of public TCRs occurred across many donors.

Both 60 Vbeta primers and 13 Jbeta primers went into the PCR. Sequenced by immunoSEQ multiplex PCR; TCRdb stores in-frame clones only, minus some. The sample lists under 95,000 clones, around 75% occurring once. This clone was observed a few times. As yet, its antigen is unknown. The V gene lost 5 bases and the J gene lost 4 bases, with 11 bases spanning the gap. Germline-derived CDR1 and CDR2 are MNHNY and SVGAGI (reference sequence). This CDR3 has 14 amino acids. The V call is TRBV6-6, the J call TRBJ1-4; D is uncertain. Material: PBMCs. This receptor was taken from a man aged 40-49 years in good health and CMV-seronegative. The CDR3 is CASSRSGVNEKLFF. CDR3 DNA: TGTGCCAGCAGTCGGTCCGGGGTTAATGAAAAACTGTTTTTT.